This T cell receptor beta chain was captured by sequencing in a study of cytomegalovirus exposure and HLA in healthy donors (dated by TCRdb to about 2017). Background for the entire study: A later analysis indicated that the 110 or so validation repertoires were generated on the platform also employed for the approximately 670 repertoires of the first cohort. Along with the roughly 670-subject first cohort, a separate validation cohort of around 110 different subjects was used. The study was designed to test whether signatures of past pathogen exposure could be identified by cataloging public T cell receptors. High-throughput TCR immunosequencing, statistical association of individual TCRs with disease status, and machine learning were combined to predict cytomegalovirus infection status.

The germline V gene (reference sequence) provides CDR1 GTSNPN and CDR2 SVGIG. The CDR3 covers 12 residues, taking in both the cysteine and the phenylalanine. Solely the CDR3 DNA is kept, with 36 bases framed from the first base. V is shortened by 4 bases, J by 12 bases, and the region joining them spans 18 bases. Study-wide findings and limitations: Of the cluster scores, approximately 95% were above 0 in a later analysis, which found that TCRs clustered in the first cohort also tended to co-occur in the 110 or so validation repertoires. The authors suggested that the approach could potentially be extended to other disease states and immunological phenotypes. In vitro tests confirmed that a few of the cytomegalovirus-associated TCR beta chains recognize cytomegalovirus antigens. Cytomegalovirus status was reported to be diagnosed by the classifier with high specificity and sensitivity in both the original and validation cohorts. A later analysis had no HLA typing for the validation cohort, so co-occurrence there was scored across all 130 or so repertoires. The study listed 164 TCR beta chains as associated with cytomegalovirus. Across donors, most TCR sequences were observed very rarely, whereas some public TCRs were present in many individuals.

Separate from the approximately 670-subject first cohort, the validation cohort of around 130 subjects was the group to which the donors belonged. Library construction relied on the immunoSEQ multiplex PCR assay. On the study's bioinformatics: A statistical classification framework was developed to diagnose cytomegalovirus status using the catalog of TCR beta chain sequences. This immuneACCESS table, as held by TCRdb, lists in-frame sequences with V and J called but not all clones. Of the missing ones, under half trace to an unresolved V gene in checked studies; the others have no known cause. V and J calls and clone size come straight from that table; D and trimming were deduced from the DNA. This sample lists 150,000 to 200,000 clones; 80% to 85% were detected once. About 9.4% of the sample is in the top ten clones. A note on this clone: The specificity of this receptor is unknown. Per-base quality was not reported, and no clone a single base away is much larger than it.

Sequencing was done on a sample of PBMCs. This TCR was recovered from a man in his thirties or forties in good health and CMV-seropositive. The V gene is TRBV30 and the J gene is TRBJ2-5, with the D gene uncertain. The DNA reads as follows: TGTGCCTGGAAACCCATGGGCCAACCGAAGTACTTC. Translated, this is CAWKPMGQPKYF.